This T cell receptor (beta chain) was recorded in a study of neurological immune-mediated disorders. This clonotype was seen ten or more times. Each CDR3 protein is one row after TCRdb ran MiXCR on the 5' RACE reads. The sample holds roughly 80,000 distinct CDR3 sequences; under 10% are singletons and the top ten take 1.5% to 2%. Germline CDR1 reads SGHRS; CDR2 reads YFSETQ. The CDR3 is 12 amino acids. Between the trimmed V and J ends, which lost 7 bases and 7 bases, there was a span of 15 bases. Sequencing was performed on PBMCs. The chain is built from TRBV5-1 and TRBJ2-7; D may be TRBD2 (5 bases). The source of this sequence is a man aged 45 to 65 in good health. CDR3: CASGRTVQEQYF. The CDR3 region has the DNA TGCGCCAGCGGACGGACTGTCCAGGAGCAGTACTTC.